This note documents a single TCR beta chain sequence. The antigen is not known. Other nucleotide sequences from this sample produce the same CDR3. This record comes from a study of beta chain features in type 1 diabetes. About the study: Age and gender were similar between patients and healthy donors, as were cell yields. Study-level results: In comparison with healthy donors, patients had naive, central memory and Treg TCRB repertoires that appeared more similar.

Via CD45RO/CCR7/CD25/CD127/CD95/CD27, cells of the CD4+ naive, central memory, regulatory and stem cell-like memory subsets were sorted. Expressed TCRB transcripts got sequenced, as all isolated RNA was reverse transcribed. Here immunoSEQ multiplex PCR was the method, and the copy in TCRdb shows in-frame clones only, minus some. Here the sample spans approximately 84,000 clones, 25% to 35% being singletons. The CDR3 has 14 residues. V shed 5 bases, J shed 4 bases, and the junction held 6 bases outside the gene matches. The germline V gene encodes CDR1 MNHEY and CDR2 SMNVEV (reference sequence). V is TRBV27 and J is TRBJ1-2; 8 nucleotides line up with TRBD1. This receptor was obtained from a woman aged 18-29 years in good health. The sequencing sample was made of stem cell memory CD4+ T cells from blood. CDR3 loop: CASSPTTGVYGYTF. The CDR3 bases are TGTGCCAGCAGTCCCACGACAGGGGTCTATGGCTACACCTTC.